Listed here are 7 T cell receptor beta chains from one sample, sequenced in a study of Ad26.COV2.S vaccination and SARS-CoV-2 variants. Regarding treatment: roughly 20 received Ad26.COV2.S at low or high dose, single or two shots; 5 received placebo; per-sample allocation not given. Collection of samples fell on day 63 after the first vaccine or placebo injection. This table comes from immunoSEQ multiplex PCR, and its TCRdb copy is limited to in-frame clones, with some not included. This table holds just under 250,000 clones, roughly 90% found once. The specimen comprised peripheral blood, sampled in a trial of Ad26.COV2.S vaccine versus placebo. The receptor source for this set is a person aged 18-60 years who received the Ad26.COV2.S COVID-19 vaccine or a placebo.

This clone was detected a few times. V usage is TRBV28 and J usage is TRBJ1-1; TRBD1 agrees at 8 bases. Trimming removed 5 bases from V and 5 bases from J; junction bases left unmatched: 7. CDR3 size: 14 residues. Germline-derived CDR1 and CDR2 are MDHEN and SYDVKM. The CDR3, as DNA: TGTGCCAGCAGTCAGCAGGGGGCTTGGACTGAAGCTTTCTTT. Protein product: CASSQQGAWTEAFF.

V is TRBV7-2 and J is TRBJ2-7, with D possibly TRBD2 on 7 matching bases. The V end lost 1 base, the J end lost 1 base, and 11 bases lay between the germline ends. The germline gives CDR1 SGHTA, CDR2 FQGNSA. The CDR3 consists of 15 residues. CDR3 bases: TGTGCCAGCAGCTTAGAGGGGGGGCTTTCCTACGAGCAGTACTTC. Its translation is CASSLEGGLSYEQYF. Supplemented by reference TRBV7-2 and TRBJ2-7, the full variable domain reads GAGVSQSPSNKVTEKGKDVELRCDPISGHTALYWYRQSLGQGLEFLIYFQGNSAPDKSGLPSDRFSAERTGGSVSTLTIQRTQQEDSAVYLCASSLEGGLSYEQYFGPGTRLTVT.

V usage is TRBV5-5 and J usage is TRBJ2-5, with 7 bases matching TRBD1. Germline CDR1 reads SGHKS; CDR2 reads YYEKEE (reference sequence). Trimming removed 1 base from V and 5 bases from J; junction bases left unmatched: 8. The CDR3 consists of 15 residues. The CDR3 protein is CASSLTGAYLETQYF. CDR3 in DNA: TGTGCCAGCAGCTTGACAGGGGCCTACTTGGAGACCCAGTACTTC. The whole variable domain, filled in from reference TRBV5-5 and TRBJ2-5, reads DAGVTQSPTHLIKTRGQQVTLRCSPISGHKSVSWYQQVLGQGPQFIFQYYEKEERGRGNFPDRFSARQFPNYSSELNVNALLLGDSALYLCASSLTGAYLETQYFGPGTRLLVL.

The chain combines TRBV5-6 with TRBJ2-1, with D tentatively TRBD2 (5 bases). CDR1 and CDR2 from the germline V gene are SGHDT and YYEEEE. There are 13 residues in the CDR3. V lost 4 bases and J 5 bases, leaving 10 bases between the germline ends. CDR3: CASSLGINNEQFF. DNA for the CDR3: TGTGCCAGCAGCCTCGGGATTAACAATGAGCAGTTCTTC.

This clone was seen just once. This sequence joins TRBV28 and TRBJ1-1, with TRBD1 as a possible D gene (5 bases). The CDR3 is 14 amino acids. Trimming took off 6 bases at V and 0 bases at J, with 11 bases between the two ends. Per germline, CDR1 MDHEN and CDR2 SYDVKM. The CDR3 region is CASSSGGLNTEAFF. The CDR3 nucleotides read TGTGCCAGCAGCTCCGGGGGGTTGAACACTGAAGCTTTCTTT.

This clone showed up just a few times. V and J are TRBV7-6 and TRBJ2-3, with 9 nucleotides matching TRBD2. CDR1 SGHVS and CDR2 FNYEAQ come from the germline V gene. With V trimmed by 2 bases and J by 1 base, 4 bases remained unmatched. The CDR3 length is 16 residues. DNA for the CDR3: TGTGCCAGCAGCTTACCGCGCGGGGGGGGCACAGATACGCAGTATTTT. Protein sequence: CASSLPRGGGTDTQYF.

V is TRBV28 and J is TRBJ1-6, with 7 bases identical to TRBD1. The CDR3 loop spans 14 amino acids. V lost 5 bases and J lost 7; bases outside the gene matches: 5. CDR1 MDHEN and CDR2 SYDVKM come from the germline V gene. The CDR3 spells CASSLTGLNSPLHF. CDR3 nucleotides: TGTGCCAGCAGTCTGACAGGGTTGAATTCACCCCTCCACTTT. The full variable domain, with the rest looked up from reference TRBV28 and TRBJ1-6, is DVKVTQSSRYLVKRTGEKVFLECVQDMDHENMFWYRQDPGLGLRLIYFSYDVKMKEKGDIPEGYSVSREKKERFSLILESASTNQTSMYLCASSLTGLNSPLHFGNGTRLTVT.